These 15 T cell receptor beta chains originate from one sample sequenced in a study of T-cell memory formation after mild COVID-19. MiXCR, applied by TCRdb to the 5' RACE reads, yields one record per CDR3 protein. The table lists 450,000 or so distinct CDR3 sequences, around a quarter of them singletons. Source material: PBMCs or a T cell subset sorted from them (not recorded which). These receptors were obtained from an adult woman who had mild COVID-19 (a few samples of this study predate the infection). Cell type and time point are not known.

The chain employs TRBV5-1 and TRBJ1-3; unclear D gene. V lost 0 bases and J lost 0, with 13 bases in between. The CDR3 consists of 17 residues. CDR1 and CDR2 from the germline V gene are SGHRS and YFSETQ. DNA for the CDR3: TGCGCCAGCAGCTTGGAGGTCCGGGGTCCCTCTGGAAACACCATATATTTT. Amino acid sequence: CASSLEVRGPSGNTIYF.

In nucleotides, the CDR3 is TGCAGTGCTAGAGATGAGGGCATGAACACTGAAGCTTTCTTT. Its protein product is CSARDEGMNTEAFF. This chain joins TRBV20-1 and TRBJ1-1, with D uncertain. Trimming shortened V by 0 bases and J by 0 bases, and 8 bases separated the two germline ends. Germline values: CDR1 DFQATT, CDR2 SNEGSKA (reference sequence). The CDR3 length is 14 residues.

This clonotype was observed many times. The chain employs TRBV5-1 and TRBJ2-7; 11 bases fit TRBD1. V was pared by 2 bases and J by 3 bases, with 4 bases of the junction left unmatched. Germline CDR1 is SGHRS and CDR2 is YFSETQ. The CDR3 runs 15 residues. CDR3 sequence (DNA): TGCGCCAGCAGCTTTTGGACAGGGGGCCTCTACGAGCAGTACTTC. This translates into CASSFWTGGLYEQYF.

The genes are TRBV10-3 and TRBJ2-5, with D perhaps TRBD2 (6 bases). CDR3 length: 13 amino acids. Germline V gene lookup returns CDR1 ENHRY and CDR2 SYGVKD. V was pared by 5 bases and J by 3 bases, with 10 bases between. CDR3 DNA sequence: TGTGCCATCAGTCGGGGGAGAGAAGAGACCCAGTACTTC. Translation gives CAISRGREETQYF.

CDR3 loop: CASSQEFLADTQYF. CDR3 DNA: TGCGCCAGCAGCCAAGAGTTCCTAGCCGATACGCAGTATTTT. The chain recombines TRBV4-1 with TRBJ2-3; D perhaps matches TRBD2 (5 bases). Germline V CDR1 and CDR2: MGHRA, YSYEKL. The V and J ends lost 0 bases and 6 bases respectively, with 10 bases between them. CDR3 size: 14 residues.

There are a few counts of this clonotype. This chain uses TRBV4-3 with TRBJ1-2; weak D call: TRBD1 (5 bases). Trimming removed 1 base from V and 4 bases from J, with 13 bases in between. CDR1 is LGHNA and CDR2 is YSLEER in the germline V gene. The CDR3 is 15 amino acids. The CDR3 sequence is CASSQAEGESYGYTF. The CDR3 DNA reads TGCGCCAGCAGCCAAGCCGAAGGGGAATCCTATGGCTACACCTTC.

The sample holds one count of this clonotype. The chain employs TRBV6-5 and TRBJ1-1; 8 nucleotides agree with TRBD1. Germline trimming cut 6 bases from V and 0 bases from J; bases unmatched to any gene: 3. The CDR3 sequence is 14 residues long. In germline, CDR1 is MNHEY, CDR2 SVGAGI. For the CDR3, the DNA is TGTGCCAGCAGAGAGGGACAGGTGAACACTGAAGCTTTCTTT. This sequence encodes CASREGQVNTEAFF.

V and J are TRBV5-4 and TRBJ2-7; 10 nucleotides line up with TRBD1. The J segment lost 6 bases and the V segment lost 4 bases, leaving 13 bases of the junction unmatched. CDR3 size: 16 residues. From germline, CDR1 is SGHNT and CDR2 YYREEE (reference sequence). CDR3 sequence (DNA): TGTGCCAGCAGCGTCACCGGGACAGGGGTCCCGGGCGAGCAGTACTTC. As protein: CASSVTGTGVPGEQYF.

This clonotype was detected a few times. The chain carries TRBV6-5 and TRBJ1-2; a weak D match, TRBD1 (6 bases). The CDR3 runs to 12 residues. Germline CDR1 MNHEY, CDR2 SVGAGI. The V and J ends lost 5 bases and 6 bases respectively, with 10 bases between them. Written as DNA, the CDR3 is TGTGCCAGCAGTCACCCAGGGGATGGCTACACCTTC. Amino acid sequence: CASSHPGDGYTF.

This clonotype was detected only once. This chain joins TRBV7-9 and TRBJ1-1; tentatively, D is TRBD1 (5 bases). Trimming removed 4 bases at V and 3 bases at J, with 12 bases between. The germline V gene has CDR1 SEHNR and CDR2 FQNEAQ (reference sequence). The CDR3 loop spans 14 amino acids. This CDR3 is CASSSTVRDTEAFF. The CDR3 region has the DNA TGTGCCAGCAGCTCGACAGTGAGGGACACTGAAGCTTTCTTT.

This clonotype has only a few counts. The chain has TRBV18 and TRBJ2-7, with 9 positions matching TRBD1. V lost 6 bases, J lost 5 bases, and 5 bases stayed unmatched. CDR3 length: 13 residues. The V gene's germline CDR1 is KGHSH and CDR2 LQKENI. This CDR3 reads CASSRDRVDEQYF. The CDR3, as DNA: TGTGCCAGCTCTCGGGACAGGGTGGACGAGCAGTACTTC.

This clonotype was found a few times. This chain connects TRBV6-2 or TRBV6-3 to TRBJ1-4; weak D call: TRBD1 (5 bases). From germline, CDR1 is MNHEY and CDR2 SVGEGT. The CDR3 loop spans 14 amino acids. The germline V and J ends were trimmed by 6 bases and 8 bases, with 16 bases remaining between them. CDR3: CASSPTVNYEKLFF. The DNA of the CDR3 is TGTGCCAGCAGCCCGACAGTGAATTACGAAAAACTGTTTTTT.

The V call is TRBV12-3 or TRBV12-4, the J call TRBJ1-1; TRBD1 is a possible D gene (6 bases). V gave up 6 bases and J gave up 1 base, with 9 bases separating them. The CDR3 length is 13 residues. CDR3 sequence (DNA): TGTGCCAGCAGGGGGGGCCGGAACACTGAAGCTTTCTTT. Encoded protein: CASRGGRNTEAFF.

This clonotype has just a few counts. V is TRBV5-4 and J is TRBJ2-5; 9 bases line up with TRBD2. The CDR3 runs to 15 residues. The junction had 3 bases not matched to a gene; V was cut back by 1 base and J by 2 bases. Germline values: CDR1 SGHNT, CDR2 YYREEE (reference sequence). Here the CDR3 reads CASSLRLAGQETQYF. DNA of the CDR3: TGTGCCAGCAGCTTGCGGCTAGCGGGGCAAGAGACCCAGTACTTC.

This sequence joins TRBV5-1 and TRBJ2-1, with D perhaps TRBD2 (5 bases). Per germline, CDR1 SGHRS and CDR2 YFSETQ. The CDR3 loop spans 14 amino acids. The V gene lost 0 bases and the J gene lost 8 bases, with 12 bases spanning the gap. The CDR3 region is CASSLGVARDEQFF. CDR3 nucleotides: TGCGCCAGCAGCTTGGGGGTAGCGAGGGATGAGCAGTTCTTC.